This T cell receptor beta chain was identified during a study of regulatory T cells in long-lasting Graves disease. This clonotype showed up just a few times. Antigen unknown. CDR1 LNHDA and CDR2 SQIVND come from the germline V gene (reference sequence). Trimming stripped 2 bases from V and 3 bases from J, with 10 bases between. The CDR3 is 14 residues long. Time point given: newly diagnosed GD, antithyroid drugs for less than 3 months. Scientists built the TCR library using RNA that was extracted from PBMCs. The TCR beta library used iRepertoire HTBI primers with Arm-PCR amplification of CDR3. TCRdb reprocessed the multiplex PCR reads with MiXCR, giving one entry per CDR3 protein. The repertoire includes over 450,000 distinct CDR3 sequences, approximately 12% of them detected once, and approximately 9.6% sits in the top ten. Study-wide results and caveats: Shared public clonotypes totalled about 2,600 in persistent patients, compared with roughly 970 in new patients. Gene preferences differed: TRBV28, TRBJ1-2, TRBJ2-5 in persistent cases.

Another study also made use of these data, one on T cells in Graves' hyperthyroidism and ophthalmopathy. That study reports: The HTBI primer set was used in a first-round RT-PCR of the TCR CDR3. Most clonotypes that expanded in the thyroid above 0.001 also showed up in blood.

J is TRBJ1-2 and V is TRBV19; TRBD1 might be the D (5 bases). The TCR was taken from a woman in her twenties or thirties with Graves disease. The source material was peripheral blood mononuclear cells (PBMCs), sampled at new diagnosis, from a patient treated with antithyroid drugs. The CDR3 DNA follows: TGTGCCAGTAGTATAAAGGGACGCGACTATGGCTACACCTTC. This translates into CASSIKGRDYGYTF. Full variable domain (rest looked up from reference TRBV19 and TRBJ1-2): DGGITQSPKYLFRKEGQNVTLSCEQNLNHDAMYWYRQDPGQGLRLIYYSQIVNDFQKGDIAEGYSVSREKKESFPLTVTSAQKNPTAFYLCASSIKGRDYGYTFGSGTRLTVV.